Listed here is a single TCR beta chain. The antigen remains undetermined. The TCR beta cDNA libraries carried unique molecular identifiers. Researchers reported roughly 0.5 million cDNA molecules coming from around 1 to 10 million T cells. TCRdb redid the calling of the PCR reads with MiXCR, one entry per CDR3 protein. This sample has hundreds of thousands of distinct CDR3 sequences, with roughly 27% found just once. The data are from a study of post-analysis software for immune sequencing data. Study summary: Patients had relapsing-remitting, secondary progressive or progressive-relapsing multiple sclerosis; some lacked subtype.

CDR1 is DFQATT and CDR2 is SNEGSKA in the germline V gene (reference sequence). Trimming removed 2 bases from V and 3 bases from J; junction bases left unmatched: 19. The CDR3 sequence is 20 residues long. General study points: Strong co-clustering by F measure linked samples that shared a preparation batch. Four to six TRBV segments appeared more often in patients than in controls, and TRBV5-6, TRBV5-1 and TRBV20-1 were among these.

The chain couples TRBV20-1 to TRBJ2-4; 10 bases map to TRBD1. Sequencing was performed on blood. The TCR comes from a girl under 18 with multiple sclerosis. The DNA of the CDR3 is TGCAGTGCTAGACCTCCGGTGGGACAGGGGACCCAGCCGGGCAAAAACATTCAGTACTTC. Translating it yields CSARPPVGQGTQPGKNIQYF.